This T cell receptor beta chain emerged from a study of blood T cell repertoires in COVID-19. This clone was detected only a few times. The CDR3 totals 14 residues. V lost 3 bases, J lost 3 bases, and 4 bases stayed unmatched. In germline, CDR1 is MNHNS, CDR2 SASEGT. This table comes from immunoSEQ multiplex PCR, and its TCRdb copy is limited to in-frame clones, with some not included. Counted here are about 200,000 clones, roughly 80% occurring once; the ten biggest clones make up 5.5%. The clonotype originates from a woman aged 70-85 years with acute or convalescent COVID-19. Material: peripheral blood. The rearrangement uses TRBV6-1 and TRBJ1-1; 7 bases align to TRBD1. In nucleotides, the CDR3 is TGTGCCAGCAGTGAGACAGGGACGTACACTGAAGCTTTCTTT. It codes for CASSETGTYTEAFF.